The 17 T cell receptor beta chains given below trace back to one sample, sequenced in a study of T cell responses to AZD1222 COVID-19 vaccine. TCRdb's table, derived via immunoSEQ multiplex PCR, lists solely in-frame clones and lacks some. The top ten hold roughly 2% of the sample, which has 90,000 to 120,000 clones, about 93% seen once. The input for sequencing was peripheral blood, taken on day 0 of AZD1222 vaccination. These receptors all come from an adult in good health.

The chain recombines TRBV27 with TRBJ1-2, with D possibly TRBD1 on 5 matching bases. V dropped 0 bases and J dropped 6 bases, with 11 bases sitting between them. This CDR3 has 14 residues. Germline V lookup: CDR1 MNHEY, CDR2 SMNVEV (reference sequence). CDR3 nucleotides: TGTGCCAGCAGTTTATCGTCGGCAGGGCATGGCTACACCTTC. It translates to CASSLSSAGHGYTF.

The chain couples TRBV7-9 to TRBJ1-1, with no clear D. The CDR3 has 13 residues. Deletions cut 3 bases from V and 1 base from J, with 6 bases between. Germline CDR1 reads SEHNR; CDR2 reads FQNEAQ (reference sequence). CDR3 DNA: TGTGCCAGCAGCTTCGCAGGGAACACTGAAGCTTTCTTT. Amino acids: CASSFAGNTEAFF.

This rearrangement joins TRBV19 to TRBJ2-7; 8 bases match TRBD2. In germline, CDR1 is LNHDA, CDR2 SQIVND (reference sequence). The CDR3 has 16 residues. V trimming: 5 bases; J trimming: 0 bases; junction bases outside the gene matches: 9. The DNA for the CDR3 is TGTGCCAGTAGTGCCAATCGGGAGGGAATCTCCTACGAGCAGTACTTC. It specifies CASSANREGISYEQYF.

The chain combines TRBV18 with TRBJ1-1, with D hard to call. There are 14 residues in the CDR3. The germline V gene has CDR1 KGHSH and CDR2 LQKENI. V was clipped by 6 bases and J by 1 base, with 12 bases between them. The CDR3 protein is CASSLKRTNTEAFF. CDR3 sequence (DNA): TGTGCCAGCTCCCTCAAGCGGACGAACACTGAAGCTTTCTTT.

The V call is TRBV7-2, the J call TRBJ1-3; no clear D. The V gene lost 5 bases and the J gene lost 4 bases, with 9 bases spanning the gap. The CDR3 runs to 13 residues. From germline, CDR1 is SGHTA and CDR2 FQGNSA. The CDR3 region is CASSRPFGNTIYF. CDR3 bases: TGTGCCAGCAGCCGTCCTTTCGGAAACACCATATATTTT. The full variable domain, its missing parts supplied by reference TRBV7-2 and TRBJ1-3, is GAGVSQSPSNKVTEKGKDVELRCDPISGHTALYWYRQSLGQGLEFLIYFQGNSAPDKSGLPSDRFSAERTGGSVSTLTIQRTQQEDSAVYLCASSRPFGNTIYFGEGSWLTVV.

V is TRBV11-3 and J is TRBJ2-3; the D is unclear. CDR1 and CDR2 (germline): SGHNT, YENEEA. The CDR3 is 14 residues long. The V and J ends lost 4 bases and 4 bases respectively, with 12 bases between them. DNA for the CDR3: TGTGCCAGCAGCTCCTCCCCTCGGGCAGATACGCAGTATTTT. Translation gives CASSSSPRADTQYF.

The table lists this clone with a count of one. The chain employs TRBV6-1 and TRBJ2-1, with D perhaps matching TRBD1 (6 bases). The CDR3 runs 18 residues. CDR1 and CDR2 (germline): MNHNS, SASEGT. Trimming removed 1 base from V and 5 bases from J, with 21 bases in between. The CDR3 region has the DNA TGTGCCAGCAGTGAAGTGCCGGCCCCGTGGGACAACAACAATGAGCAGTTCTTC. As protein: CASSEVPAPWDNNNEQFF.

This sequence joins TRBV28 and TRBJ2-2, with 7 bases identical to TRBD1. This CDR3 contains 14 residues. The V gene's germline CDR1 is MDHEN and CDR2 SYDVKM. V lost 6 bases to trimming and J lost 6 bases; unmatched junction nucleotides: 7. CDR3 amino acids: CASRSSGTAGELFF. The CDR3 nucleotides read TGTGCCAGCAGGTCATCCGGGACAGCCGGGGAGCTGTTTTTT.

CDR3 sequence reads: CASSFGQGITEAFF. CDR3 in DNA: TGCGCCAGCAGCTTCGGACAGGGGATCACTGAAGCTTTCTTT. The genes are TRBV5-1 and TRBJ1-1, with 9 bases fitting TRBD1. CDR3 size: 14 residues. Germline V CDR1 and CDR2: SGHRS, YFSETQ. Germline trimming cut 2 bases from V and 4 bases from J; bases unmatched to any gene: 3.

The gene calls are TRBV5-1 and TRBJ1-1, with D unclear. The ends were cut back, 1 base at V and 2 bases at J, with 9 bases in the middle. The CDR3 consists of 14 residues. The V gene's germline CDR1 is SGHRS and CDR2 YFSETQ. The CDR3 spells CASSLWTLNTEAFF. The CDR3 DNA follows: TGCGCCAGCAGCTTGTGGACTTTAAACACTGAAGCTTTCTTT.

The V call is TRBV7-3, the J call TRBJ1-3, with 7 bases fitting TRBD1. The CDR3 contains 11 residues. The germline CDR1 and CDR2 sequences are SGHTA and FQGTGA. The J segment lost 11 bases and the V segment lost 5 bases, leaving 3 bases of the junction unmatched. The CDR3 is CASSQGGPIYF. The DNA for the CDR3 is TGTGCCAGCAGCCAGGGGGGGCCCATATATTTT.

The V call is TRBV29-1, the J call TRBJ2-2; TRBD2 matches 11 bases. Germline lookup yields CDR1 SQVTM and CDR2 ANQGSEA. The V gene end was trimmed by 0 bases and the J gene end by 2 bases; junction bases not matched to a gene: 5. The CDR3 length is 17 residues. CDR3 in DNA: TGCAGCGTTGAAGATTGGACTAGCGGGTATAACACCGGGGAGCTGTTTTTT. Translation gives CSVEDWTSGYNTGELFF.

The chain employs TRBV6-2 or TRBV6-3 and TRBJ1-4; 8 bases align to TRBD1. The CDR3 runs 15 residues. Trimming took 2 bases from V and 7 from J; bases not matched to a gene: 6. Germline V gene lookup returns CDR1 MNHEY and CDR2 SVGEGT. The CDR3 DNA follows: TGTGCCAGCAGTTACACGGGGACAGGCCCTGAAAAACTGTTTTTT. This codes for CASSYTGTGPEKLFF.

The chain joins TRBV6-5 to TRBJ1-1, with D possibly being TRBD1 (5 bases). CDR3 length equals 16 residues. The V gene's germline CDR1 is MNHEY and CDR2 SVGAGI. V lost 2 bases, J lost 1 base, and 14 bases lay in between. CDR3 DNA: TGTGCCAGCAGTTACATCACTTCTAGGGGGAACACTGAAGCTTTCTTT. It is translated as CASSYITSRGNTEAFF.

The gene calls are TRBV28 and TRBJ1-2, with 9 bases fitting TRBD1. Germline CDR1 and CDR2: MDHEN and SYDVKM. CDR3 length equals 13 residues. With V trimmed by 6 bases and J by 7 bases, 6 bases remained unmatched. CDR3 in amino acids: CASRGQGSGGYTF. The CDR3 nucleotides read TGTGCCAGCAGAGGACAGGGGAGTGGTGGCTACACCTTC.

J is TRBJ2-7 and V is TRBV20-1, with 8 bases lining up with TRBD2. V lost 3 bases, J lost 4 bases, and 5 bases stayed unmatched. Germline CDR1 is DFQATT and CDR2 is SNEGSKA (reference sequence). This CDR3 spans 13 amino acids. CDR3 loop: CSASRPSGYEQYF. CDR3 sequence (DNA): TGCAGTGCTAGTCGTCCTAGCGGGTACGAGCAGTACTTC.

This sequence joins TRBV28 and TRBJ1-2, with no clear D. The CDR3 runs 14 residues. Germline CDR1 and CDR2: MDHEN and SYDVKM. V lost 0 bases and J 5 bases, leaving 10 bases between the germline ends. The CDR3 loop is CASSLWSGPYGYTF. For the CDR3, the DNA is TGTGCCAGCAGTTTATGGTCAGGACCTTATGGCTACACCTTC.